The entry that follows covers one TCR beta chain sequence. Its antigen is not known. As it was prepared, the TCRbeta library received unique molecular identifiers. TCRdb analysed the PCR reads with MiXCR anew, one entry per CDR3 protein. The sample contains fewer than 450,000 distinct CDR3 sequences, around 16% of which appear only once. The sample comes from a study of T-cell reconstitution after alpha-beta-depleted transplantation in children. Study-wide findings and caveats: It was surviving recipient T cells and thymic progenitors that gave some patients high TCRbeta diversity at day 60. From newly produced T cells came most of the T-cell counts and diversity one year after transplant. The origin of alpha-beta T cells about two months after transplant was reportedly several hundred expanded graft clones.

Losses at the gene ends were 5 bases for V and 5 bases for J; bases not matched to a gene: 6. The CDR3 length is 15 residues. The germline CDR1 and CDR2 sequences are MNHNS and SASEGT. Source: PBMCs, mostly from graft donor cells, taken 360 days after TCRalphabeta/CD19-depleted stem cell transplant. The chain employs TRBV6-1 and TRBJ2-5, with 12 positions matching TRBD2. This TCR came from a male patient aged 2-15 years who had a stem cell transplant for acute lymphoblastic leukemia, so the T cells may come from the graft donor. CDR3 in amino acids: CASSRWLAGGETQYF. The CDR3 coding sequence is TGTGCCAGCAGTCGCTGGCTAGCGGGAGGGGAGACCCAGTACTTC.